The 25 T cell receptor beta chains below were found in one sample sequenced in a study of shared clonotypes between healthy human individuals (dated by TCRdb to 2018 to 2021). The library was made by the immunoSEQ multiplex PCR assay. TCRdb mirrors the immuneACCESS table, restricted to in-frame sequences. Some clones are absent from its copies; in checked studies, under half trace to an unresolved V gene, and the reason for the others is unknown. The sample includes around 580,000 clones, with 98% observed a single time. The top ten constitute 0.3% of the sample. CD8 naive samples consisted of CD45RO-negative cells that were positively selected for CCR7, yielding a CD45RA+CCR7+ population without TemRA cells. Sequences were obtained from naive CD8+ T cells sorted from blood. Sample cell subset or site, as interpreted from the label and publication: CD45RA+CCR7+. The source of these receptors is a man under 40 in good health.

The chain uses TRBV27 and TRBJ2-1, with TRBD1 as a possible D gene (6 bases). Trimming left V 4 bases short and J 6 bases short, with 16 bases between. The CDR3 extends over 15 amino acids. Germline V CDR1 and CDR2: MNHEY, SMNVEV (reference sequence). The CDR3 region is CASSSFETGFNEQFF. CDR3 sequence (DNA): TGTGCCAGCAGTTCCTTCGAGACAGGTTTCAATGAGCAGTTCTTC.

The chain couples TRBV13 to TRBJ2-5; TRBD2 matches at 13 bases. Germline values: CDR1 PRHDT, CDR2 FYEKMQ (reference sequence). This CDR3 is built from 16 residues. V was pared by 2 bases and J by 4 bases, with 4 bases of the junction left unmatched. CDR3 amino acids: CASSLRTSGSIETQYF. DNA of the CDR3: TGTGCCAGCAGCTTAAGGACTAGCGGGAGCATAGAGACCCAGTACTTC.

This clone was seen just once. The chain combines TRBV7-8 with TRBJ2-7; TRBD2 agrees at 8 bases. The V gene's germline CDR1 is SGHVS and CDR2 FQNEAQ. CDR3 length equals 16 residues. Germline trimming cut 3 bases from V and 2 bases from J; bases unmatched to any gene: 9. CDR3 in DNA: TGTGCCAGCAGCTTCGGATCTAGCGGGCAGACCTACGAGCAGTACTTC. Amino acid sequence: CASSFGSSGQTYEQYF.

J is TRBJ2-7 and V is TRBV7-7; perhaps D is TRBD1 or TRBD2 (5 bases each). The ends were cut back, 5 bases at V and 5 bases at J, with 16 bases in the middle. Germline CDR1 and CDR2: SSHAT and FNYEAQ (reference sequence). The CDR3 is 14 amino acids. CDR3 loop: CASSLGGIGNEQYF. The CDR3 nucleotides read TGTGCCAGCAGCCTTGGGGGAATTGGTAACGAGCAGTACTTC.

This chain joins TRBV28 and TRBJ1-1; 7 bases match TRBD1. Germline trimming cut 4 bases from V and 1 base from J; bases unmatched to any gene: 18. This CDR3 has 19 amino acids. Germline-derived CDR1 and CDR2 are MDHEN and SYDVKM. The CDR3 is CASSSYRVSEGATNTEAFF. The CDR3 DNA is TGTGCCAGCAGTTCCTATCGGGTCTCGGAGGGGGCCACGAACACTGAAGCTTTCTTT.

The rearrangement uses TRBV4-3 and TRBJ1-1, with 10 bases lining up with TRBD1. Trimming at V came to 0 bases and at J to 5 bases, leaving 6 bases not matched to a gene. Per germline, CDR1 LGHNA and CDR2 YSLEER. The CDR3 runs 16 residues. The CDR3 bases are TGCGCCAGCAGCCAAGATGGGGGGACAGGGGAAACTGAAGCTTTCTTT. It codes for CASSQDGGTGETEAFF.

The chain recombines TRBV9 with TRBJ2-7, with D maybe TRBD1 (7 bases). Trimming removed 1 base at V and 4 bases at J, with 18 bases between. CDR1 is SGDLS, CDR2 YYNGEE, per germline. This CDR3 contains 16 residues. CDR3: CASSVTGARGAYEQYF. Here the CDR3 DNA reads TGTGCCAGCAGCGTAACGGGAGCCAGGGGGGCGTACGAGCAGTACTTC. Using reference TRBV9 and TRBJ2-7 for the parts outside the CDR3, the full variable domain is DSGVTQTPKHLITATGQRVTLRCSPRSGDLSVYWYQQSLDQGLQFLIQYYNGEERAKGNILERFSAQQFPDLHSELNLSSLELGDSALYFCASSVTGARGAYEQYFGPGTRLTVT.

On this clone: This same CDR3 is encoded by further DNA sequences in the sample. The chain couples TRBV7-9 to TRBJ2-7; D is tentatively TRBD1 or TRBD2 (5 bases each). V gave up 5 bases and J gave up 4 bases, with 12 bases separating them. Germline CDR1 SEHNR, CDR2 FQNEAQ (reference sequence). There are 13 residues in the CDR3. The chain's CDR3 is CASSPRDGYEQYF. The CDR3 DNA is TGTGCCAGCAGCCCTAGGGACGGATACGAGCAGTACTTC.

CDR3 nucleotides: TGTGCCAGCAGCCAAGATAGGACGAACACCGGGGAGCTGTTTTTT. Translating gives CASSQDRTNTGELFF. The rearrangement uses TRBV4-2 and TRBJ2-2; D is ambiguous. Germline lookup yields CDR1 LGHNA and CDR2 YNFKEQ. Trimming left V 0 bases short and J 0 bases short, with 5 bases between. The CDR3 sequence is 15 residues long.

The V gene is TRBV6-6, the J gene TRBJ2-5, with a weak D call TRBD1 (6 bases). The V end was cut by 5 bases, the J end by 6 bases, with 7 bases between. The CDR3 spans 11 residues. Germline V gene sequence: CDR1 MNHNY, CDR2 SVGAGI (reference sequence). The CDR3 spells CASSQGQTQYF. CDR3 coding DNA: TGTGCCAGCAGTCAGGGGCAGACCCAGTACTTC.

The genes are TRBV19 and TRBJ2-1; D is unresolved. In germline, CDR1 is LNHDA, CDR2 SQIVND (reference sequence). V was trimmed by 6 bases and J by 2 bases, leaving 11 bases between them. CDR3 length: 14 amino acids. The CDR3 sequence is CASSNPNAYNEQFF. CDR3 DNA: TGTGCCAGTAGCAACCCAAACGCCTACAATGAGCAGTTCTTC.

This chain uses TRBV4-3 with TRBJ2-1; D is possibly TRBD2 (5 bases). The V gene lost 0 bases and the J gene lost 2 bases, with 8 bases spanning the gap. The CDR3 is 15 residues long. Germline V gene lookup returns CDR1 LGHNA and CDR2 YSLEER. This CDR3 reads CASSQDFGAYNEQFF. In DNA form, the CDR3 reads TGCGCCAGCAGCCAAGATTTCGGGGCCTACAATGAGCAGTTCTTC.

CDR3 nucleotides: TGTGCCAGCAGTCTGACAGGGTCTTACCAGCCCCAGCATTTT. It encodes CASSLTGSYQPQHF. The V and J genes are TRBV27 and TRBJ1-5; TRBD1 matches 7 bases. From germline, CDR1 is MNHEY and CDR2 SMNVEV (reference sequence). J was trimmed by 7 bases and V by 5 bases; bases with no gene match: 8. CDR3 size: 14 residues.

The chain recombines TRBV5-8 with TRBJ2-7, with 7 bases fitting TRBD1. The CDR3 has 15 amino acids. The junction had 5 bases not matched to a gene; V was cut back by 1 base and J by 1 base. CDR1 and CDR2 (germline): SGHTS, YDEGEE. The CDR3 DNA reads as TGTGCCAGCAGCTTGAGTGGGACAGAGTCCTACGAGCAGTACTTC. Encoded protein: CASSLSGTESYEQYF.

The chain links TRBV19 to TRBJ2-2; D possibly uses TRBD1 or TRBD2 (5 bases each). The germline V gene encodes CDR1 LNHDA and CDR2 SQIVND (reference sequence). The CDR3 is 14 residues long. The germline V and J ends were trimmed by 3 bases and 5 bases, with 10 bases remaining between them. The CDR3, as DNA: TGTGCCAGTAGTATCGGGACGGGGACCGGGGAGCTGTTTTTT. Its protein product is CASSIGTGTGELFF.

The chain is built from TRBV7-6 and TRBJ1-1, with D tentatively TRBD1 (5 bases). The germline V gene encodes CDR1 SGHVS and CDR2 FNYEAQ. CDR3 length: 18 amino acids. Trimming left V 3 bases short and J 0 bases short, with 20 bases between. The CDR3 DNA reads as TGTGCCAGCAGCTTTCGATCGACAGATTTTAACATGAACACTGAAGCTTTCTTT. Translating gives CASSFRSTDFNMNTEAFF. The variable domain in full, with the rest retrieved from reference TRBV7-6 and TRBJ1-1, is GAGVSQSPRYKVTKRGQDVALRCDPISGHVSLYWYRQALGQGPEFLTYFNYEAQQDKSGLPNDRFSAERPEGSISTLTIQRTEQRDSAMYRCASSFRSTDFNMNTEAFFGQGTRLTVV.

Written as DNA, the CDR3 is TGTGCCAGCAGCCCAAGGCCTTACAATGAGCAGTTCTTC. As protein: CASSPRPYNEQFF. This sequence joins TRBV7-9 and TRBJ2-1; D gene uncertain. This CDR3 spans 13 amino acids. The V end lost 5 bases, the J end lost 4 bases, and 9 bases lay between the germline ends. The germline CDR1 and CDR2 sequences are SEHNR and FQNEAQ (reference sequence).

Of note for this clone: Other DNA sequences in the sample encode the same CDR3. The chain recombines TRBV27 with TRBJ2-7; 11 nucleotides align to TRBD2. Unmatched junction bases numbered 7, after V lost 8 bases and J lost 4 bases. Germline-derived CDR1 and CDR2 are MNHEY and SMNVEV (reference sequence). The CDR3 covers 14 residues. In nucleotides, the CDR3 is TGTGCCAGCTCCGCCGGGACTAGCGGATACGAGCAGTACTTC. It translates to CASSAGTSGYEQYF.

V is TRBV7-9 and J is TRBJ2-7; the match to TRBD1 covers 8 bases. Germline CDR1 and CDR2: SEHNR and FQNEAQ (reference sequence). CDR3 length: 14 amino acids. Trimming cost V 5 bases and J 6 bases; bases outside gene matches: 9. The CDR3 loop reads CASSPRDRLIEQYF. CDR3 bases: TGTGCCAGCAGCCCACGGGACAGGTTGATCGAGCAGTACTTC. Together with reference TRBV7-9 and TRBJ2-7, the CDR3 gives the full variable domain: DTGVSQNPRHKITKRGQNVTFRCDPISEHNRLYWYRQTLGQGPEFLTYFQNEAQLEKSRLLSDRFSAERPKGSFSTLEIQRTEQGDSAMYLCASSPRDRLIEQYFGPGTRLTVT.

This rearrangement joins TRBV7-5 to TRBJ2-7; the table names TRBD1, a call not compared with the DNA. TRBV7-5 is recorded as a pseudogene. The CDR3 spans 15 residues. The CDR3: CVRSLGRQGSYEQYF. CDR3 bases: TGTGTCAGAAGCTTGGGTCGACAGGGATCCTACGAGCAGTACTTC.

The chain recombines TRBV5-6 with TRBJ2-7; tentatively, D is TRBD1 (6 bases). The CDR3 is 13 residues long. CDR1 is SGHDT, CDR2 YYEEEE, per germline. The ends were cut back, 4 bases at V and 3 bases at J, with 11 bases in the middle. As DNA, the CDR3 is TGTGCCAGCAGCGGGGACATTGTCTACGAGCAGTACTTC. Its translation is CASSGDIVYEQYF.

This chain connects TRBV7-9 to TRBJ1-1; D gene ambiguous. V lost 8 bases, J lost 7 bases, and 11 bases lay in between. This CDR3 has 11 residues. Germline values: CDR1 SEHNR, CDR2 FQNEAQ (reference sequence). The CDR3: CASGNGNEAFF. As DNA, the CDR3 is TGTGCCAGCGGCAATGGGAATGAAGCTTTCTTT. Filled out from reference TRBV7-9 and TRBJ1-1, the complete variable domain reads DTGVSQNPRHKITKRGQNVTFRCDPISEHNRLYWYRQTLGQGPEFLTYFQNEAQLEKSRLLSDRFSAERPKGSFSTLEIQRTEQGDSAMYLCASGNGNEAFFGQGTRLTVV.

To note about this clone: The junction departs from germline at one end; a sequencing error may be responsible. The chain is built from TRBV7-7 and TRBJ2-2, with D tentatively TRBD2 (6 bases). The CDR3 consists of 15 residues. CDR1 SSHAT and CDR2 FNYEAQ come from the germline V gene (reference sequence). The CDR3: CASSPWSGDTGELFF. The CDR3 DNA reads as TGTGCTAGCAGCCCCTGGTCGGGGGACACCGGGGAGCTGTTTTTT.

CDR3: CAWSVLVSGSDEQFF. For the CDR3, the DNA is TGTGCCTGGAGTGTACTTGTTAGCGGGAGCGATGAGCAGTTCTTC. J is TRBJ2-1 and V is TRBV30, with TRBD2 identical over 9 bases. J gave up 8 bases and V 0 bases, and 8 bases lay outside the gene matches. This CDR3 has 15 residues. Germline-derived CDR1 and CDR2 are GTSNPN and SVGIG (reference sequence).

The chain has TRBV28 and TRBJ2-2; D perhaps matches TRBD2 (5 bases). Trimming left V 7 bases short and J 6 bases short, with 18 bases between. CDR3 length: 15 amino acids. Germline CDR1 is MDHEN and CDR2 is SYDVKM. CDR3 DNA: TGTGCCAGCATCCCAAGGAGAGGGCTGTCCGGGGAGCTGTTTTTT. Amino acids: CASIPRRGLSGELFF.